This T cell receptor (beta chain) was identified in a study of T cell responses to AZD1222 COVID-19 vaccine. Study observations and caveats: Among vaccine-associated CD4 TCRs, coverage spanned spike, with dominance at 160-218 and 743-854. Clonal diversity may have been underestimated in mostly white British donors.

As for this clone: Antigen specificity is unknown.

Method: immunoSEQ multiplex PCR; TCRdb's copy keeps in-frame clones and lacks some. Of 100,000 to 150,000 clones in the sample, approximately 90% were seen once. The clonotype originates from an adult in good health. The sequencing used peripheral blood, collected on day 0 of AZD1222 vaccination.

DNA of the CDR3: TGTGCCAGTAGTGACCATATTCAAGAGACCCAGTACTTC. It encodes CASSDHIQETQYF. The genes are TRBV19 and TRBJ2-5; D not resolved. This CDR3 is built from 13 residues. The ends were cut back, 5 bases at V and 2 bases at J, with 9 bases in the middle. Looked up from germline, CDR1 is LNHDA and CDR2 is SQIVND (reference sequence).